This T cell receptor beta chain emerged from a study of prognosis after radiotherapy for stage I lung cancer. Study context: Patients were some 13 men and five to seven women aged about 50 to 85, median approximately 78 years. Findings and limits, study-wide: A difference in TRBV and TRBJ gene usage was reportedly seen between patients with and without metastases. The study found lower Shannon entropy after stereotactic body radiation therapy in patients who developed distant metastases.

Amplification of the TCR beta CDR3 (from genomic DNA) was done by two-round multiplex PCR. First-round PCR employed TRBV- and TRBJ-specific primers for each gene. In TCRdb, the multiplex PCR reads were re-called with MiXCR into one record per CDR3 protein. The data hold approximately 11,000 distinct CDR3 sequences, with approximately 36% observed a single time. The CDR3 is 15 amino acids. Germline V gives CDR1 WSHSY, CDR2 SAAADI. Trimming stripped 3 bases from V and 5 bases from J, with 15 bases between. This clonotype was observed at least ten times. The antigen is not known. The sample was PBMCs, taken before or after stereotactic body radiation therapy (not recorded which). The origin of this receptor is a donor aged 50 or older with non-small cell lung cancer. The gene calls are TRBV10-2 and TRBJ2-3; maybe TRBD2 (7 bases). For the CDR3, the DNA is TGCGCCAGCAGTGATTTAGGGGGGGCGGGAGATACGCAGTATTTT. Protein: CASSDLGGAGDTQYF.